This is a list of T cell receptor beta chains from one sample in a study of blood T cell repertoires in COVID-19. Sequencing used immunoSEQ multiplex PCR; TCRdb keeps in-frame clones, though not all of them. The sample records roughly 170,000 clones, 87% being singletons. Sequencing was carried out using peripheral blood. These receptors all come from a woman between 18 and 29 years old who had recovered from COVID-19. The CDR3 runs from the conserved cysteine through the conserved F or W. Each record gives: clone size, V gene, D gene, J gene, CDR3 protein, CDR3 DNA. A D gene is named only where the DNA matches it firmly. Only part of the rows carry a size: once, few, many, or a class if the clone is expanded.

clone size: NA; V gene: TRBV19; D gene: NA; J gene: TRBJ1-5; CDR3 protein: CASSITPLLNQPQHF; CDR3 DNA: TGTGCCAGTAGTATCACCCCACTCCTAAATCAGCCCCAGCATTTT
clone size: NA; V gene: TRBV13; D gene: TRBD1; J gene: TRBJ1-5; CDR3 protein: CASSLGGQYQPQHF; CDR3 DNA: TGTGCCAGCAGCTTAGGGGGACAGTATCAGCCCCAGCATTTT
clone size: NA; V gene: TRBV20-1; D gene: TRBD2; J gene: TRBJ2-1; CDR3 protein: CSASRSGRANEQFF; CDR3 DNA: TGCAGTGCTAGTAGGAGCGGGAGGGCCAATGAGCAGTTCTTC
clone size: NA; V gene: TRBV13; D gene: NA; J gene: TRBJ2-1; CDR3 protein: CATLLDYNEQFF; CDR3 DNA: TGTGCCACCCTTCTAGACTACAATGAGCAGTTCTTC
clone size: NA; V gene: TRBV29-1; D gene: NA; J gene: TRBJ1-5; CDR3 protein: CSAAIGGNNQPQHF; CDR3 DNA: TGCAGCGCTGCGATCGGCGGGAATAATCAGCCCCAGCATTTT
clone size: NA; V gene: TRBV6-5; D gene: NA; J gene: TRBJ1-1; CDR3 protein: CASSFGAEAFF; CDR3 DNA: TGTGCCAGCAGTTTCGGGGCTGAAGCTTTCTTT
clone size: few; V gene: TRBV18; D gene: NA; J gene: TRBJ2-2; CDR3 protein: CASSPFRGDTGELFF; CDR3 DNA: TGTGCCAGCTCACCATTCAGGGGGGACACCGGGGAGCTGTTTTTT
clone size: NA; V gene: TRBV6-4; D gene: NA; J gene: TRBJ2-3; CDR3 protein: CASSDSTSSTDTQYF; CDR3 DNA: TGTGCCAGCAGTGACTCAACTTCTAGCACAGATACGCAGTATTTT
clone size: NA; V gene: TRBV11-3; D gene: NA; J gene: TRBJ1-2; CDR3 protein: CASSFRGYGYTF; CDR3 DNA: TGTGCCAGCAGCTTTCGGGGCTATGGCTACACCTTC
clone size: NA; V gene: TRBV7-9; D gene: TRBD2; J gene: TRBJ2-1; CDR3 protein: CASSLEGLAGFSYNEQFF; CDR3 DNA: TGTGCCAGCAGCTTAGAGGGGCTAGCGGGTTTCTCCTACAATGAGCAGTTCTTC
clone size: NA; V gene: TRBV6-5; D gene: NA; J gene: TRBJ1-1; CDR3 protein: CASSPTGTEAFF; CDR3 DNA: TGTGCCAGCAGCCCGACAGGCACTGAAGCTTTCTTT
clone size: NA; V gene: TRBV7-9; D gene: NA; J gene: TRBJ2-1; CDR3 protein: CASSLAPLRGATNEQFF; CDR3 DNA: TGTGCCAGCAGCTTAGCCCCGTTACGGGGGGCTACGAATGAGCAGTTCTTC
clone size: NA; V gene: TRBV24-1; D gene: TRBD2; J gene: TRBJ2-1; CDR3 protein: CATSDRKNRRLAGVGNEQFF; CDR3 DNA: TGTGCCACCAGTGATCGTAAGAACCGGCGACTAGCGGGAGTAGGGAATGAGCAGTTCTTC
clone size: NA; V gene: TRBV7-3; D gene: TRBD1; J gene: TRBJ2-1; CDR3 protein: CASSLTRGQGEAEQFF; CDR3 DNA: TGTGCCAGCAGCTTAACTAGAGGACAGGGTGAAGCTGAGCAGTTCTTC
clone size: NA; V gene: TRBV24-1; D gene: TRBD2; J gene: TRBJ2-1; CDR3 protein: CATSDFNRSGRAGEQFF; CDR3 DNA: TGTGCCACCAGTGATTTTAACCGTAGCGGGAGGGCGGGAGAGCAGTTCTTC
clone size: NA; V gene: TRBV5-4; D gene: TRBD1; J gene: TRBJ1-2; CDR3 protein: CASSHPNDRESGYTF; CDR3 DNA: TGTGCCAGCAGTCATCCAAACGACAGGGAAAGTGGCTACACCTTC
clone size: NA; V gene: TRBV7-2; D gene: NA; J gene: TRBJ2-1; CDR3 protein: CASSLDVRLAPQSGLFF; CDR3 DNA: TGTGCCAGCAGCTTAGATGTGCGGTTAGCTCCTCAGAGTGGTTTGTTCTTC
clone size: once; V gene: TRBV29-1; D gene: TRBD1; J gene: TRBJ2-5; CDR3 protein: CSVEGQGQETQYF; CDR3 DNA: TGCAGCGTGGAGGGACAGGGCCAAGAGACCCAGTACTTC
clone size: NA; V gene: TRBV18; D gene: NA; J gene: TRBJ2-1; CDR3 protein: CASSPNRVIGGNEQFF; CDR3 DNA: TGTGCCAGCTCACCGAACAGGGTCATTGGGGGCAATGAGCAGTTCTTC
clone size: NA; V gene: TRBV2; D gene: TRBD1; J gene: TRBJ2-1; CDR3 protein: CARPGTDYNEQFF; CDR3 DNA: TGTGCCAGACCCGGGACAGACTACAATGAGCAGTTCTTC
clone size: NA; V gene: TRBV13; D gene: TRBD1; J gene: TRBJ1-1; CDR3 protein: CASSLGTGTEAFF; CDR3 DNA: TGTGCCAGCAGCTTAGGGACAGGGACTGAAGCTTTCTTT
clone size: NA; V gene: TRBV4-2; D gene: TRBD1; J gene: TRBJ2-1; CDR3 protein: CASSQAQGAGYNEQFF; CDR3 DNA: TGTGCCAGCAGCCAAGCACAGGGGGCAGGCTACAATGAGCAGTTCTTC
clone size: NA; V gene: TRBV19; D gene: TRBD1; J gene: TRBJ1-2; CDR3 protein: CASRPGGNYGYTF; CDR3 DNA: TGTGCCAGTAGACCAGGGGGCAACTATGGCTACACCTTC
clone size: NA; V gene: TRBV7-2; D gene: NA; J gene: TRBJ1-1; CDR3 protein: CASSRPGQGTEAFF; CDR3 DNA: TGTGCCAGCTCGAGGCCCGGGCAGGGCACTGAAGCTTTCTTT
clone size: NA; V gene: TRBV6-2/TRBV6-3; D gene: TRBD2; J gene: TRBJ2-1; CDR3 protein: CASSLAGGFDEQFF; CDR3 DNA: TGTGCCAGCAGTTTAGCGGGAGGCTTCGATGAGCAGTTCTTC
clone size: NA; V gene: TRBV7-2; D gene: NA; J gene: TRBJ1-2; CDR3 protein: CASRDPTFGYGYTF; CDR3 DNA: TGTGCCAGCCGCGACCCGACCTTCGGGTATGGCTACACCTTC
clone size: NA; V gene: TRBV9; D gene: NA; J gene: TRBJ2-3; CDR3 protein: CASTTYQEDTQYF; CDR3 DNA: TGTGCCAGCACCACTTACCAGGAAGATACGCAGTATTTT
clone size: NA; V gene: TRBV4-3; D gene: TRBD1; J gene: TRBJ2-7; CDR3 protein: CASSQDRGRLEQYF; CDR3 DNA: TGCGCCAGCAGCCAGGACAGGGGCCGCCTCGAGCAGTACTTC
clone size: NA; V gene: TRBV19; D gene: NA; J gene: TRBJ2-5; CDR3 protein: CASSQSGGQETQYF; CDR3 DNA: TGTGCCAGCAGTCAGTCAGGGGGGCAAGAGACCCAGTACTTC
clone size: NA; V gene: TRBV19; D gene: TRBD2; J gene: TRBJ2-1; CDR3 protein: CASSTNSGRAVNEQFF; CDR3 DNA: TGTGCCAGTAGCACTAATAGCGGGAGGGCCGTCAATGAGCAGTTCTTC
clone size: NA; V gene: TRBV19; D gene: NA; J gene: TRBJ1-1; CDR3 protein: CASSIVRGGTEAFF; CDR3 DNA: TGTGCCAGTAGTATAGTCCGGGGAGGGACTGAAGCTTTCTTT
clone size: NA; V gene: TRBV5-1; D gene: NA; J gene: TRBJ2-7; CDR3 protein: CASSSQASYEQYF; CDR3 DNA: TGCGCCAGCAGCTCGCAGGCCTCCTACGAGCAGTACTTC
clone size: NA; V gene: TRBV6-5; D gene: TRBD1; J gene: TRBJ1-5; CDR3 protein: CASRQGFNQPQHF; CDR3 DNA: TGTGCCAGTAGACAGGGATTCAATCAGCCCCAGCATTTT
clone size: NA; V gene: TRBV4-1; D gene: NA; J gene: TRBJ1-5; CDR3 protein: CASSKPGVNQPQHF; CDR3 DNA: TGCGCCAGCAGCAAGCCAGGGGTGAATCAGCCCCAGCATTTT
clone size: NA; V gene: TRBV29-1; D gene: NA; J gene: TRBJ2-5; CDR3 protein: CSVVEEAQYF; CDR3 DNA: TGCAGCGTTGTGGAGGAGGCCCAGTACTTC
clone size: NA; V gene: TRBV5-1; D gene: NA; J gene: TRBJ1-2; CDR3 protein: CASSLTGIDGYTF; CDR3 DNA: TGCGCCAGCAGCTTGACAGGAATAGATGGCTACACCTTC
clone size: NA; V gene: TRBV4-1; D gene: NA; J gene: TRBJ1-1; CDR3 protein: CASSPFQQGGTEAFF; CDR3 DNA: TGCGCCAGCAGCCCATTTCAACAGGGTGGGACTGAAGCTTTCTTT
clone size: NA; V gene: TRBV9; D gene: TRBD1; J gene: TRBJ2-5; CDR3 protein: CASSGGTGRETQYF; CDR3 DNA: TGTGCCAGCAGCGGTGGGACAGGGAGGGAGACCCAGTACTTC
clone size: NA; V gene: TRBV4-1; D gene: NA; J gene: TRBJ1-5; CDR3 protein: CASSRTGFGQPQHF; CDR3 DNA: TGCGCCAGCAGCCGAACAGGGTTTGGACAGCCCCAGCATTTT
clone size: NA; V gene: TRBV19; D gene: NA; J gene: TRBJ1-5; CDR3 protein: CASRRYISNQPQHF; CDR3 DNA: TGTGCCAGTAGGAGATATATTAGCAATCAGCCCCAGCATTTT
clone size: NA; V gene: TRBV14; D gene: NA; J gene: TRBJ2-7; CDR3 protein: CASSQSSHEQYF; CDR3 DNA: TGTGCCAGCAGCCAAAGTAGCCACGAGCAGTACTTC
clone size: NA; V gene: TRBV19; D gene: TRBD1; J gene: TRBJ2-1; CDR3 protein: CASSWDRGNNEQFF; CDR3 DNA: TGTGCCAGTAGTTGGGACAGGGGAAACAATGAGCAGTTCTTC
clone size: once; V gene: TRBV5-5; D gene: TRBD1; J gene: TRBJ1-2; CDR3 protein: CASSRTGSNYGYTF; CDR3 DNA: TGTGCCAGCAGCAGGACAGGGTCAAACTATGGCTACACCTTC
clone size: NA; V gene: TRBV18; D gene: TRBD2; J gene: TRBJ2-1; CDR3 protein: CASSPEAGAYNEQFF; CDR3 DNA: TGTGCCAGCTCACCCGAAGCGGGGGCCTACAATGAGCAGTTCTTC
clone size: NA; V gene: TRBV24-1; D gene: TRBD1; J gene: TRBJ1-2; CDR3 protein: CATSDLGTGGGYTF; CDR3 DNA: TGTGCCACCAGTGACCTCGGGACAGGGGGAGGCTACACCTTC
clone size: NA; V gene: TRBV7-2; D gene: NA; J gene: TRBJ1-5; CDR3 protein: CASSLHQYSNQPQHF; CDR3 DNA: TGTGCCAGCAGCTTACACCAGTATAGCAATCAGCCCCAGCATTTT
clone size: NA; V gene: TRBV13; D gene: TRBD1; J gene: TRBJ1-4; CDR3 protein: CASSTGGLNEKLFF; CDR3 DNA: TGTGCCAGCAGCACAGGGGGACTTAATGAAAAACTGTTTTTT
clone size: NA; V gene: TRBV7-3; D gene: NA; J gene: TRBJ1-1; CDR3 protein: CASSLLAENTEAFF; CDR3 DNA: TGTGCCAGCAGCTTATTGGCAGAGAACACTGAAGCTTTCTTT
clone size: NA; V gene: TRBV21-1; D gene: NA; J gene: TRBJ1-5; CDR3 protein: CASSPPWEAHQPQHF; CDR3 DNA: TGTGCCAGCAGCCCTCCATGGGAGGCCCATCAGCCCCAGCATTTT